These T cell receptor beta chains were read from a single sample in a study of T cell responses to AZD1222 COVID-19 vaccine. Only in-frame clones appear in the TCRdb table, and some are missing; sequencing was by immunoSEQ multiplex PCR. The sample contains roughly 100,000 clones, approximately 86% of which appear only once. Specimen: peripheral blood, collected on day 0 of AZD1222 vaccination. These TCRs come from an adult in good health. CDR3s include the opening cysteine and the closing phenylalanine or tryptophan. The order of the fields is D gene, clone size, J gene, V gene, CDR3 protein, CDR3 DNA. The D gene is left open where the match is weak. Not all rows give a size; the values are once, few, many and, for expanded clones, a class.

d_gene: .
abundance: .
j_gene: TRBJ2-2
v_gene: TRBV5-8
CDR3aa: CASSLRMGLLDGELFF
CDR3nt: TGTGCCAGCAGCCTACGGATGGGGCTCCTCGACGGGGAGCTGTTTTTT

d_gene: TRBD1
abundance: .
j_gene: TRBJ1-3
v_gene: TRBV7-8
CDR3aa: CASSLGQGARNTIYF
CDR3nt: TGTGCCAGCAGCTTAGGACAGGGGGCACGAAACACCATATATTTT

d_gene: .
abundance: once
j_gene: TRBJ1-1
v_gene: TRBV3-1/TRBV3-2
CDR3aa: CASSPPARDTEAFF
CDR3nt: TGTGCCAGCAGCCCTCCGGCTAGGGACACTGAAGCTTTCTTT

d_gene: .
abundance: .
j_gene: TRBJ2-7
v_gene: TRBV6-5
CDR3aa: CASSRGGYSYEQYF
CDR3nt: TGTGCCAGCAGTAGGGGGGGGTACTCCTACGAGCAGTACTTC

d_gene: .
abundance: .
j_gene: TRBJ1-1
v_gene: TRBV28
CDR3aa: CASSLPSMNTEAFF
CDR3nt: TGTGCCAGCAGCCTACCCTCAATGAACACTGAAGCTTTCTTT

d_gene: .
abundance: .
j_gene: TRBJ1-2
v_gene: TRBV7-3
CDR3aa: CASSPRTLYLSGYTF
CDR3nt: TGTGCCAGCAGCCCAAGGACCCTTTACCTCAGTGGCTACACCTTC

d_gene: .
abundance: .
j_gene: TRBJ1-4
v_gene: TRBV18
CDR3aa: CASSPLAPRGEKLFF
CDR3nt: TGTGCCAGCTCACCCCTGGCTCCGAGGGGTGAAAAACTGTTTTTT

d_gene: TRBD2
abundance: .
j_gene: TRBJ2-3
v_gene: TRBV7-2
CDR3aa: CASSSKVGRGAGGTDTQYF
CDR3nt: TGTGCCAGCAGCTCTAAGGTTGGGAGAGGAGCGGGAGGTACAGATACGCAGTATTTT

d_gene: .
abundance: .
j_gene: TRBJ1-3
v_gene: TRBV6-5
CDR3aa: CASRRGYSGNTIYF
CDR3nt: TGTGCCAGCAGGAGGGGGTACTCTGGAAACACCATATATTTT

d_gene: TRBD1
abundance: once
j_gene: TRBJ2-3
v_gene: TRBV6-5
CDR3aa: CASSSPRDRGTDTQYF
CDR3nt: TGTGCCAGCAGTTCTCCTCGGGACAGGGGCACAGATACGCAGTATTTT

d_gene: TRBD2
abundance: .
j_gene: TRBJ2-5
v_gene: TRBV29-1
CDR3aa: CSALGSGSQETQYF
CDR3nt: TGCAGCGCCTTGGGTAGCGGGAGCCAAGAGACCCAGTACTTC

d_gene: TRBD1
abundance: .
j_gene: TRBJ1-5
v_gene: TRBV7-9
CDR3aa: CASSSDRGNQPQHF
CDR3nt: TGTGCCAGCAGCTCCGACAGGGGCAATCAGCCCCAGCATTTT

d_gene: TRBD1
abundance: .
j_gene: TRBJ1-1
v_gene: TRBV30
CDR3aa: CAWSGDRGSTEAFF
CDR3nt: TGTGCCTGGAGCGGAGACAGGGGTAGCACTGAAGCTTTCTTT

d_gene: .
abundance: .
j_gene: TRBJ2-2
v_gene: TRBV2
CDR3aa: CASQDSLANTGELFF
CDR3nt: TGTGCCAGTCAGGACAGTTTGGCTAACACCGGGGAGCTGTTTTTT

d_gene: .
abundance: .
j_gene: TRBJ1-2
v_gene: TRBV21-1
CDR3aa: CASRKGRKTTNYGYTF
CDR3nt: TGTGCCAGCAGAAAGGGCAGGAAGACGACTAACTATGGCTACACCTTC

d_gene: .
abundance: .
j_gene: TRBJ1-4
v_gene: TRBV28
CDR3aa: CATRLANEKLFF
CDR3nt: TGTGCCACCAGACTAGCTAATGAAAAACTGTTTTTT

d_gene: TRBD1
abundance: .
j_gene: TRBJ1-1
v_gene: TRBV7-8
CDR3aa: CASSRDRGTYTEAFF
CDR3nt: TGTGCCAGCAGCCGAGACAGGGGGACATACACTGAAGCTTTCTTT

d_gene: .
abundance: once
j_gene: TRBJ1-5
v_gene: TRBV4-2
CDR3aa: CASSQDVGIQPQHF
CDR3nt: TGTGCCAGCAGCCAAGATGTAGGGATACAGCCCCAGCATTTT

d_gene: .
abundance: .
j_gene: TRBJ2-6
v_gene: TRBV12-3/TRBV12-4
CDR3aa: CASSPLGANVLTF
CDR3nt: TGTGCCAGCAGTCCACTAGGGGCCAACGTCCTGACTTTC

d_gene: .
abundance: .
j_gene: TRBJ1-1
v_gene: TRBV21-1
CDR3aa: CASSNIELMNTEAFF
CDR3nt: TGTGCCAGCAGCAATATAGAGCTCATGAACACTGAAGCTTTCTTT

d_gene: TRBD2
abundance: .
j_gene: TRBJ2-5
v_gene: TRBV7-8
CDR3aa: CASSLASGGAGETQYF
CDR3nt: TGTGCCAGCAGCTTAGCTAGCGGGGGGGCCGGAGAGACCCAGTACTTC

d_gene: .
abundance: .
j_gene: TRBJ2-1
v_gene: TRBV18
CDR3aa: CASSPFTGKGNEQFF
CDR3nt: TGTGCCAGCTCCCCCTTCACAGGGAAGGGTAATGAGCAGTTCTTC

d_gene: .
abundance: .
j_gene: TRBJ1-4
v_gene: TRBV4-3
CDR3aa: CASSQDGQGLNEKLFF
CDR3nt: TGCGCCAGCAGCCAAGATGGGCAGGGCCTTAATGAAAAACTGTTTTTT

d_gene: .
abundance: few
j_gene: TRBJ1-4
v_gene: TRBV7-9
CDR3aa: CASRLNRVGSEKLFF
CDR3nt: TGTGCCAGCAGATTAAACAGGGTGGGAAGTGAAAAACTGTTTTTT

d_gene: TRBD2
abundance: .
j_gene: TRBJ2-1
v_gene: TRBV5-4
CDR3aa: CASSPSGRAPYNEQFF
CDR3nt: TGTGCCAGCAGCCCTAGCGGGAGGGCCCCCTACAATGAGCAGTTCTTC

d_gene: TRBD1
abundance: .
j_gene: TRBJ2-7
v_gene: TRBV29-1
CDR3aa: CSVTGGTYEQYF
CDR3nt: TGCAGCGTTACAGGGGGAACCTACGAGCAGTACTTC

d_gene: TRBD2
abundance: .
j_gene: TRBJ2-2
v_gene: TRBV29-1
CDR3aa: CSVLTLAGGNTGELFF
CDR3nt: TGCAGCGTCCTGACGCTAGCGGGAGGAAACACCGGGGAGCTGTTTTTT

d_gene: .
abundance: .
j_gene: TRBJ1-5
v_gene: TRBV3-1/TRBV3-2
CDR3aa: CARMDPPKGNQPQHF
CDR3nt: TGTGCCAGGATGGACCCGCCAAAGGGCAATCAGCCCCAGCATTTT

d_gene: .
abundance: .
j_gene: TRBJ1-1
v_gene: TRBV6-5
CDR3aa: CASRDQGRGTEAFF
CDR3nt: TGTGCCAGCAGAGACCAGGGAAGGGGAACTGAAGCTTTCTTT

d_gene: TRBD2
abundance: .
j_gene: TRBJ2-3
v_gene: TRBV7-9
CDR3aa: CASTSGGGSTDTQYF
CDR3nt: TGTGCCAGCACCTCCGGGGGGGGCAGCACAGATACGCAGTATTTT

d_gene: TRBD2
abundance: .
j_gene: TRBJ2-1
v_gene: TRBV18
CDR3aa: CASSPPDLAGAHNEQFF
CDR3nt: TGTGCCAGCTCACCTCCTGATTTAGCGGGGGCCCACAATGAGCAGTTCTTC

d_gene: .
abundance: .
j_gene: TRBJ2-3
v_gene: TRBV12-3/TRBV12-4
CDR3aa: CASSSLNTQYF
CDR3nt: TGTGCCAGCAGTTCTCTAAATACGCAGTATTTT

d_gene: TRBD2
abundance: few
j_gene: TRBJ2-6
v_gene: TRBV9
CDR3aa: CASSPSPTLAGLSGANVLTF
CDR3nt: TGTGCCAGCAGCCCCTCCCCGACTCTAGCGGGGCTCTCTGGGGCCAACGTCCTGACTTTC

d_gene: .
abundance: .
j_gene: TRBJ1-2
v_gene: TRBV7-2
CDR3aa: CASSLGRESYGYTF
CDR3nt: TGTGCCAGCAGCTTAGGCAGGGAGAGCTATGGCTACACCTTC

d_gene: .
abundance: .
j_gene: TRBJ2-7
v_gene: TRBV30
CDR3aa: CAWSSYDGSYEQYF
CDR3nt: TGTGCCTGGAGTAGTTACGATGGTTCCTACGAGCAGTACTTC

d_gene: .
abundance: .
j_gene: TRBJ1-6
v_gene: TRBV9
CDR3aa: CASSVRDTQNSPLHF
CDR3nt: TGTGCCAGCAGCGTCCGGGACACCCAAAATTCACCCCTCCACTTT

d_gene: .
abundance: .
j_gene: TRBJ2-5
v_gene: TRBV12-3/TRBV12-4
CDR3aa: CASSLRYQETQYF
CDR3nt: TGTGCCAGCAGTTTAAGGTACCAAGAGACCCAGTACTTC

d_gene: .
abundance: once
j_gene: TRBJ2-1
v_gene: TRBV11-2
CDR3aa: CASSLDLAGYNEQFF
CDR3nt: TGTGCCAGCAGCTTAGATCTCGCCGGATACAATGAGCAGTTCTTC

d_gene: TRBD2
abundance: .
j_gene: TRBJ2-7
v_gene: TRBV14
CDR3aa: CASSQAASGKQYF
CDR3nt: TGTGCCAGCAGCCAAGCAGCGAGCGGGAAGCAGTACTTC

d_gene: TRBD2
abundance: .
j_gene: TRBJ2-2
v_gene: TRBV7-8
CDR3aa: CASSLRLAGGPVTGELFF
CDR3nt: TGTGCCAGCAGCTTAAGGCTAGCGGGGGGGCCCGTCACCGGGGAGCTGTTTTTT

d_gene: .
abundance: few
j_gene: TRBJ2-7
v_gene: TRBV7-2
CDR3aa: CASSLSSSVSSYEQYF
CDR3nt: TGTGCCAGCAGCTTATCGTCCAGCGTTAGCTCCTACGAGCAGTACTTC

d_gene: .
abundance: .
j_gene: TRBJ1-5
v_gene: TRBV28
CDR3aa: CASSASPPGRRPQHF
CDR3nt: TGTGCCAGCAGTGCCTCCCCCCCGGGGCGAAGGCCCCAGCATTTT

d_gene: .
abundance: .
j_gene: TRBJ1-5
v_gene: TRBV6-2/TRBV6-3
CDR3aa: CASSRTDQPQHF
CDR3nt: TGTGCCAGCAGCCGGACAGATCAGCCCCAGCATTTT

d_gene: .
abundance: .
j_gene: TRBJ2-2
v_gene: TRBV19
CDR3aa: CASSIARNTGELFF
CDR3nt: TGTGCCAGTAGTATAGCCAGGAACACCGGGGAGCTGTTTTTT

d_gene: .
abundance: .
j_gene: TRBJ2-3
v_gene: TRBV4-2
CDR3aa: CASSQGIAGLNTQYF
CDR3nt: TGTGCCAGCAGCCAAGGAATCGCGGGGCTTAATACGCAGTATTTT

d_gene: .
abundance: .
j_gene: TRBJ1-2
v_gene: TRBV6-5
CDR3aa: CASSYQGSYGYTF
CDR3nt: TGTGCCAGCAGTTACCAGGGTTCCTATGGCTACACCTTC

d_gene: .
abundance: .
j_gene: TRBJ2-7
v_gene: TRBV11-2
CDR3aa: CASSLGTRSHEQYF
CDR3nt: TGTGCCAGCAGCTTAGGGACCCGTTCTCATGAGCAGTACTTC

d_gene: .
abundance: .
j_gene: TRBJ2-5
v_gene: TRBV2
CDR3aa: CASSDRQANQETQYF
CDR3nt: TGCGCCAGCAGTGACAGGCAAGCTAACCAAGAGACCCAGTACTTC

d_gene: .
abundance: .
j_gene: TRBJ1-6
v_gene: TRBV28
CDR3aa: CASMGAGSPLHF
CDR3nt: TGTGCCAGCATGGGGGCGGGTTCACCCCTCCACTTT

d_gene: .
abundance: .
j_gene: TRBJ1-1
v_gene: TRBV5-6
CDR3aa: CASSYSSEAFF
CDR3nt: TGTGCCAGCAGCTATTCTAGTGAAGCTTTCTTT

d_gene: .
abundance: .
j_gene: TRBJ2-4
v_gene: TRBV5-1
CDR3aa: CASSLGGMENIQYF
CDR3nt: TGCGCCAGCAGCTTGGGTGGGATGGAAAACATTCAGTACTTC

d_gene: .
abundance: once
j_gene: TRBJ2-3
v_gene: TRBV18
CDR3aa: CASSPQQGFTDTQYF
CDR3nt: TGTGCCAGCTCACCGCAACAAGGGTTCACAGATACGCAGTATTTT

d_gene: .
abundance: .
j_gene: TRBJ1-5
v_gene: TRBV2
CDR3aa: CASSETSFAAPGPQHF
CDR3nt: TGTGCCAGCAGTGAAACCAGTTTTGCGGCTCCGGGGCCCCAGCATTTT